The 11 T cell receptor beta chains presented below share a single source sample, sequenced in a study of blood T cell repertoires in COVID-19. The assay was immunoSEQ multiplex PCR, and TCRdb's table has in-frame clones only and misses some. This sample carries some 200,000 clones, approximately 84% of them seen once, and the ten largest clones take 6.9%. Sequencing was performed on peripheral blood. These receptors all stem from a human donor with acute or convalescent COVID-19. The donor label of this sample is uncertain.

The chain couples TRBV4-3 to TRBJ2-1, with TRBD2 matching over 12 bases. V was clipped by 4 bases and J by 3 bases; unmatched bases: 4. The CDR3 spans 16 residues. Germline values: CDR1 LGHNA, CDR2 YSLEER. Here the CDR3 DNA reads TGCGCCAGCAGCCCCCAACTAGCGGGAGGCTACAATGAGCAGTTCTTC. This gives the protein CASSPQLAGGYNEQFF.

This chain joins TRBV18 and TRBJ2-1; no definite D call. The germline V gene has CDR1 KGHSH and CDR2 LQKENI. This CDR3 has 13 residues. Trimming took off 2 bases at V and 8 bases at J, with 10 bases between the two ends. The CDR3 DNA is TGTGCCAGCTCACCAATCGAGAGCTATGAGCAGTTCTTC. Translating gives CASSPIESYEQFF. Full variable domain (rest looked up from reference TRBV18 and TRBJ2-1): NAGVMQNPRHLVRRRGQEARLRCSPMKGHSHVYWYRQLPEEGLKFMVYLQKENIIDESGMPKERFSAEFPKEGPSILRIQQVVRGDSAAYFCASSPIESYEQFFGPGTRLTVL.

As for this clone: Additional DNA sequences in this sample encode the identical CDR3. The CDR3 region is CASSYSGTPYEQYF. The CDR3 coding sequence is TGTGCCAGCAGTTACTCTGGGACTCCCTACGAGCAGTACTTC. This rearrangement joins TRBV6-5 to TRBJ2-7; weak D call: TRBD2 (6 bases). Germline CDR1 reads MNHEY; CDR2 reads SVGAGI. V was trimmed by 0 bases and J by 2 bases, leaving 8 bases between them. This CDR3 has 14 residues.

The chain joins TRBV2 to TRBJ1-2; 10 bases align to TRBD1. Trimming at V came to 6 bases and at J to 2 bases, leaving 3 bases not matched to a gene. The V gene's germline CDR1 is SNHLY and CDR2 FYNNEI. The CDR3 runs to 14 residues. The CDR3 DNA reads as TGTGCCAGCAGAAGGACAGGGGGAAACTATGGCTACACCTTC. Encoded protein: CASRRTGGNYGYTF.

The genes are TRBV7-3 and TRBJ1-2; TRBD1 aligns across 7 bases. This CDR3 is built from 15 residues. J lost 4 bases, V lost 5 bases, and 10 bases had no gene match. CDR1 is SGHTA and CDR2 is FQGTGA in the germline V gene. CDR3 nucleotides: TGTGCCAGCAGCGTCGACACAGGGGAACTCTATGGCTACACCTTC. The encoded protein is CASSVDTGELYGYTF.

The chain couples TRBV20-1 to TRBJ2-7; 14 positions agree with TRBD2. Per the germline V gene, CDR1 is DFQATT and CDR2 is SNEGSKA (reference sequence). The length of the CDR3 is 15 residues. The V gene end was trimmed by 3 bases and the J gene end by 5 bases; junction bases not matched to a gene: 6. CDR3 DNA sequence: TGCAGTGCTAGTTCCGGGACTAGCGGGAGCAACGAGCAGTACTTC. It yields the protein CSASSGTSGSNEQYF.

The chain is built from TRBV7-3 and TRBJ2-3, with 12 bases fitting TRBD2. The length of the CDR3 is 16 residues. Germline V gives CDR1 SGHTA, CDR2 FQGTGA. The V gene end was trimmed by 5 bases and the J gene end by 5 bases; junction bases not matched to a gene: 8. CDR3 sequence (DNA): TGTGCCAGCAGCCCCCGTCTAGCGGGAGGGGGAGATACGCAGTATTTT. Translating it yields CASSPRLAGGGDTQYF.

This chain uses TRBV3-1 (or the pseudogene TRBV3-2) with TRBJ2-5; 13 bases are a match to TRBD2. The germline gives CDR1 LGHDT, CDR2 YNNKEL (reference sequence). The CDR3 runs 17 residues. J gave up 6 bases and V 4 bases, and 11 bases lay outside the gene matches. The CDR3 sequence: CASSPYRGLAGRKTQYF. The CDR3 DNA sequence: TGTGCCAGCAGCCCCTACCGGGGACTAGCGGGACGGAAGACCCAGTACTTC.

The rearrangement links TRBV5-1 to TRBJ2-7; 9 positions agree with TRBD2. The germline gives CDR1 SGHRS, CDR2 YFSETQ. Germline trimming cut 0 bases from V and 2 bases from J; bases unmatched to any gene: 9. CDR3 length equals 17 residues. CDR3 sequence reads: CASSLALTSGAAYEQYF. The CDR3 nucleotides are TGCGCCAGCAGCTTGGCTCTGACTAGCGGTGCGGCCTACGAGCAGTACTTC. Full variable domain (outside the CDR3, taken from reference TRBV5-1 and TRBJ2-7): KAGVTQTPRYLIKTRGQQVTLSCSPISGHRSVSWYQQTPGQGLQFLFEYFSETQRNKGNFPGRFSGRQFSNSRSEMNVSTLELGDSALYLCASSLALTSGAAYEQYFGPGTRLTVT.

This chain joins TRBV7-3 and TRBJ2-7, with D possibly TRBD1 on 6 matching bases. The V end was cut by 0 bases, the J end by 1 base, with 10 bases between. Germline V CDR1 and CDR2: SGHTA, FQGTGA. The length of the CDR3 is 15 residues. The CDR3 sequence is CASSLTAGESYEQYF. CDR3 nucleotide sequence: TGTGCCAGCAGCTTAACCGCAGGGGAATCCTACGAGCAGTACTTC. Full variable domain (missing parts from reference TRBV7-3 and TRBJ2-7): GAGVSQTPSNKVTEKGKYVELRCDPISGHTALYWYRQSLGQGPEFLIYFQGTGAADDSGLPNDRFFAVRPEGSVSTLKIQRTERGDSAVYLCASSLTAGESYEQYFGPGTRLTVT.

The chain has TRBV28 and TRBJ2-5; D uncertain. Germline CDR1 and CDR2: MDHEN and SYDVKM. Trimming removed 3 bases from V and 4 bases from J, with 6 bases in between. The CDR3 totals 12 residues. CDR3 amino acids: CASSLVLETQYF. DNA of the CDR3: TGTGCCAGCAGTTTGGTACTAGAGACCCAGTACTTC.